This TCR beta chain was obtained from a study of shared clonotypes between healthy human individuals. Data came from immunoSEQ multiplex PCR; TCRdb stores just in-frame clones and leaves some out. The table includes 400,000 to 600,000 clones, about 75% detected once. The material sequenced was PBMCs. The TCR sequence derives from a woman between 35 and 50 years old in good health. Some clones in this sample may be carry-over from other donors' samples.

As DNA, the CDR3 is TGTGCCAGCAGTACCCGACAGGGGGCGATCTACGAGCAGTACTTC. It yields the protein CASSTRQGAIYEQYF. The rearrangement joins TRBV28 to TRBJ2-7; TRBD1 agrees at 10 bases. The CDR3 contains 15 residues. V trimming: 5 bases; J trimming: 3 bases; junction bases outside the gene matches: 7. CDR1 is MDHEN, CDR2 SYDVKM, per germline.